What follows are 17 T cell receptor beta chains derived from one specimen sequenced in a study of post-analysis software for immune sequencing data. Study-wide findings and caveats: Several TRBV segments (TRBV5-6, TRBV5-1 and TRBV20-1 among them) occurred more frequently in patients than in controls.

Incorporated into the TCR beta cDNA libraries were unique molecular identifiers, which served to reduce PCR and sequencing biases. TCRdb redid the calling of the PCR reads with MiXCR, one entry per CDR3 protein. This table has fewer than 600,000 distinct CDR3 sequences, roughly 45% appearing once. No antigen is known for these receptors. Sequencing used blood. These receptors were collected from a girl aged 5 to 17 with multiple sclerosis.

The chain couples TRBV7-8 to TRBJ2-7; 10 nucleotides align to TRBD2. This CDR3 region has 14 residues. The V gene's germline CDR1 is SGHVS and CDR2 FQNEAQ. With V trimmed by 11 bases and J by 1 base, 8 bases remained unmatched. The CDR3 nucleotides read TGTGCCGCCAGCAAGACTAGCGGGTCCTACGAGCAGTACTTC. Amino acid sequence: CAASKTSGSYEQYF.

The chain joins TRBV7-2 to TRBJ2-1; 7 positions match TRBD2. The CDR3 has 15 amino acids. The germline V gene has CDR1 SGHTA and CDR2 FQGNSA. J was trimmed by 7 bases and V by 2 bases; bases with no gene match: 8. This chain's CDR3 is CASSLTGTKANEQFF. DNA of the CDR3: TGTGCCAGCAGCTTAACCGGGACTAAGGCAAATGAGCAGTTCTTC.

This clonotype was detected ten times or more. The chain uses TRBV9 and TRBJ2-7; 9 bases line up with TRBD1. The CDR3 length is 15 residues. The germline gives CDR1 SGDLS, CDR2 YYNGEE. The junction had 2 bases not matched to a gene; V was cut back by 0 bases and J by 1 base. In DNA form, the CDR3 reads TGTGCCAGCAGCGTAGAGGGGACAGGGTCCTACGAGCAGTACTTC. It yields the protein CASSVEGTGSYEQYF.

This clonotype came up a few times. The chain has TRBV5-1 and TRBJ2-1; D is uncertain. Germline assignment: CDR1 SGHRS and CDR2 YFSETQ. Trimming took 8 bases from V and 10 from J, leaving 13 bases between them. The CDR3 runs to 11 residues. The CDR3 sequence: CASIGPNEQFF. The CDR3, as DNA: TGCGCCAGTATTGGTCCGAACGAGCAGTTCTTC.

The V gene is TRBV7-9, the J gene TRBJ2-7, with 7 nucleotides matching TRBD1. Losses at the gene ends were 5 bases for V and 3 bases for J; bases not matched to a gene: 7. In germline, CDR1 is SEHNR, CDR2 FQNEAQ (reference sequence). The CDR3 spans 14 residues. The CDR3 sequence: CASSPPTGRYEQYF. Written as DNA, the CDR3 is TGTGCCAGCAGCCCGCCGACAGGGCGCTACGAGCAGTACTTC.

The chain couples TRBV4-1 to TRBJ2-7; 7 positions agree with TRBD2. The CDR3 is 18 amino acids. The ends lost 4 bases at V and 0 bases at J; junction bases unmatched: 15. CDR1 and CDR2 (germline): MGHRA, YSYEKL. The CDR3 coding sequence is TGCGCCAGCAGCCCACAATCGGGGTTAGCGGGTAGCTCCTACGAGCAGTACTTC. The encoded protein is CASSPQSGLAGSSYEQYF.

This clonotype was recorded a few times. The chain carries TRBV29-1 and TRBJ1-2; unclear D gene. This CDR3 is 14 amino acids long. Trimming stripped 5 bases from V and 2 bases from J, with 15 bases between. Per germline, CDR1 SQVTM and CDR2 ANQGSEA. Here the CDR3 reads CSVKGREENYGYTF. In DNA, the CDR3 is TGCAGCGTTAAGGGCCGAGAAGAAAACTATGGCTACACCTTC.

The gene calls are TRBV7-2 and TRBJ1-4; no reliable D call. CDR1 is SGHTA and CDR2 is FQGNSA in the germline V gene. V was cut by 5 bases and J by 0 bases, with 7 bases left in between. The CDR3 spans 14 residues. CDR3 nucleotides: TGTGCCAGCAGCCCACATACAACTAATGAAAAACTGTTTTTT. Translating it yields CASSPHTTNEKLFF.

Many counts were recorded for this clonotype. A read error may produce the germline difference seen at one junction end. The rearrangement links TRBV10-1 to TRBJ2-7; D remains unclear. This CDR3 is built from 12 residues. Germline lookup yields CDR1 WNHNN and CDR2 SYGVQD (reference sequence). CDR3 bases: TGTGCCAGCAGCACCAGCTCCTACGAGCAGTACTTC. Residues: CASSTSSYEQYF.

This chain links TRBV29-1 with TRBJ2-7; the match to TRBD2 covers 7 bases. The DNA end favors TRBJ2-5, so the J call may be wrong. The CDR3 has 12 residues. CDR1 is SQVTM, CDR2 ANQGSEA, per germline. The CDR3 protein is CSVRLAGETQYF. The DNA for the CDR3 is TGCAGCGTTCGACTAGCTGGGGAGACCCAGTACTTC.

The chain employs TRBV5-7 and TRBJ2-5; TRBD2 aligns across 7 bases. TRBV5-7 falls under the ORF class, with uncertain function. The CDR3 is made up of 18 amino acids. The trim removed 0 bases at V and 1 base at J, leaving 12 bases unmatched. The CDR3 DNA follows: TGTGCCAGCAGCTTGGCCGGGAGGAGAGGTGGGCTCCAAGAGACCCAGTACTTC. Encoded protein: CASSLAGRRGGLQETQYF.

This clonotype turned up a few times. This sequence joins TRBV3-1 and TRBJ2-3, with D hard to call. The CDR3 has 11 amino acids. CDR1 is LGHDT and CDR2 is YNNKEL in the germline V gene (reference sequence). With 3 bases removed from V and 5 bases from J, the gap between germline ends came to 3 bases. The CDR3 spells CASSHLDTQYF. CDR3 DNA sequence: TGTGCCAGCAGCCATTTAGATACGCAGTATTTT.

This chain connects TRBV6-5 to TRBJ1-2; D perhaps matches TRBD1 (6 bases). The germline V and J ends were trimmed by 8 bases and 5 bases, with 15 bases remaining between them. Germline CDR1 is MNHEY and CDR2 is SVGAGI. The CDR3 spans 13 residues. CDR3 bases: TGTGCCAGCCTAGGGGGGCCCGGTTATGGCTACACCTTC. Translated, it gives CASLGGPGYGYTF.

This chain uses TRBV6-1 with TRBJ1-1; no reliable D call. The ends were cut back, 7 bases at V and 5 bases at J, with 14 bases in the middle. The CDR3 spans 13 residues. Germline V gene lookup returns CDR1 MNHNS and CDR2 SASEGT. CDR3 sequence: CASKRESVTEAFF. CDR3 sequence (DNA): TGTGCCAGCAAAAGGGAATCGGTTACTGAAGCTTTCTTT.

This clonotype appeared a few times. CDR3 region: CASSVGGGMVASYNEQFF. CDR3 bases: TGTGCCAGCAGCGTAGGCGGGGGGATGGTAGCAAGTTACAATGAGCAGTTCTTC. The chain uses TRBV9 and TRBJ2-1; 8 nucleotides agree with TRBD2. The CDR3 spans 18 residues. V gave up 0 bases and J gave up 4 bases; unmatched junction bases: 12. Per germline, CDR1 SGDLS and CDR2 YYNGEE.

Of note for this clonotype: A read error may be the cause here, since a much bigger clone is one base away. The chain has TRBV6-2 or TRBV6-3 and TRBJ2-7; possible D gene TRBD2, 6 bases. This CDR3 has 15 residues. The V gene lost 1 base and the J gene lost 2 bases, with 12 bases spanning the gap. Germline V gene data show CDR1 as MNHEY and CDR2 as SVGEGT. The CDR3 region is CASSYCREIAYEQYF. The CDR3 DNA reads as TGTGCCAGCAGTTACTGTCGGGAGATCGCCTACGAGCAGTACTTC.

Only a few counts were recorded for this clonotype. The genes are TRBV6-1 and TRBJ2-5, with TRBD2 matching over 8 bases. The J call may be wrong; the DNA end is better matched by TRBJ2-7. The germline V gene encodes CDR1 MNHNS and CDR2 SASEGT. This CDR3 has 18 residues. CDR3 nucleotides: TGTGCCAGCAGTCCCCGAGTCGGGAGGGTCGACTTGACCTACGAGCAGTACTTC. Its translation: CASSPRVGRVDLTYEQYF.